This T cell receptor (beta chain) emerged from a study of regulatory and conventional T cells in RAG deficiency. Regulatory T cells were sorted from blood as CD4+ CD25-high CD127-low cells. Here immunoSEQ multiplex PCR was the method, and the copy in TCRdb shows in-frame clones only, minus some. Found here are 9,500 to 15,000 clones, 94% of them singletons; the top ten hold less than 1.5%. Germline V gene lookup returns CDR1 SGDLS and CDR2 YYNGEE. The CDR3 totals 16 residues. V lost 5 bases, J lost 2 bases, and 7 bases stayed unmatched. The sample was also linked to a second study, of regulatory T cells. From that second work: Amplification used 52 TRBV primers and 13 TRBJ primers.

The sample consisted of CD127- CD25+ CD4+ Tregs sorted from blood. The receptor comes from a human donor in good health. The chain couples TRBV9 to TRBJ2-1, with 10 bases matching TRBD2. CDR3 in DNA: TGTGCCAGCAGTGGGAGTAGCGGGGGGACCTACAATGAGCAGTTCTTC. This translates into CASSGSSGGTYNEQFF.